The rows below give T cell receptor beta chains drawn from one sample of a study of cytomegalovirus exposure and HLA in healthy donors. Some clones are missing from TCRdb's copy, which holds only in-frame ones; the method was immunoSEQ multiplex PCR. The sample carries over 130,000 clones, 88% recorded once. Material for sequencing was PBMCs. Receptor source: a woman in her 40s in good health and CMV-seronegative. The CDR3 runs from the conserved cysteine through the conserved F or W. Fields, in order: V gene, CDR3 protein.

>TRBV4-2
CASSPRLAGNYEQYF
>TRBV4-1
CASSPRTSQETQYF
>TRBV7-9
CASSARTGEITEAFF
>TRBV13
CASSYSGRANYEQYF
>TRBV19
CASSDRGGIYSNQPQHF
>TRBV27
CASSLSGKLFF
>TRBV2
CASSEQGGETQYF
>TRBV7-6
CASSLDWGGTDTQYF
>TRBV10-3
CATGGIQGNEQFF
>TRBV19
CASSIPRGTGLSYEQYF
>TRBV7-9
CASSPTTGRKLGGYTF
>TRBV5-1
CASSLPRLGLADEQYF
>TRBV7-8
CASSSKRGVYEQYF
>TRBV5-1
CASSLAGRQLTGNTIYF
>TRBV19
CASVGGGNTEAFF
>TRBV5-6
CASSPSPAGGYGYTF
>TRBV27
CASSPQAWRALVGQPQHF
>TRBV7-8
CASSFSAASNQPQHF
>TRBV7-9
CASSIETSGSHEQFF
>TRBV9
CASSRLVDTQYF
>TRBV5-6
CAGSFFREGTDTQYF
>TRBV2
CASRMRLNTEAFF
>TRBV4-1
CASSRIGERGEQFF